What follows is one T cell receptor (beta chain) and its context. Its cognate antigen has yet to be identified. Base qualities are not at hand, and no much larger clone is one base apart. The treatment or condition tag for this specimen amounts to: allogeneic hematopoietic cell transplantation with graft depleted of TCRalphabeta T cells and CD19 B cells. Transplant recipients were children who received TCRalphabeta/CD19-depleted allogeneic hematopoietic cell grafts. These data originate in a study of T-cell reconstitution after alpha-beta-depleted transplantation in children (dated by TCRdb to 2016 to 2017). The study in broad terms: Using TCR repertoire profiling, the study followed T-cell immune reconstitution in a quantitative way in children after TCRalphabeta/CD19-depleted allogeneic hematopoietic cell transplantation.

There are 15 amino acids in the CDR3, from cysteine to phenylalanine inclusive. The kept DNA is CDR3 alone, 45 bases in frame from the first base. The germline V gene sets CDR1 to LGHNA and CDR2 to YNFKEQ. Trimming takes 1 base from V and 7 bases from J, and the germline ends sit 14 bases apart. General findings and caveats noted by the study authors: About two months after transplant, the apparently early recovery of alphabetaT-cell counts reportedly depended on just several hundred clones that had expanded rapidly and came from non-depleted graft cells. Over the following months the frequencies of hyperexpanded clones went down, and after one year T-cell counts and TCRbeta diversity were mostly credited to newly produced T cells. In some patients, the high TCRbeta diversity seen at day 60 was put down to recipient T cells and intrathymic progenitors that had survived conditioning.

The method was PCR. Sequenced using an Illumina HiSeq 2500. TCR libraries were prepared with molecular barcoding, using unique molecular identifiers to normalize TCRbeta repertoire quantification. Through fastp at Q25 and MiXCR, TCRdb rebuilt clones from the public reads, retaining in-frame beta chains. When rows share a CDR3 protein, they turn into one entry using the most common DNA and genes. This sample comprises 100,000 to 150,000 distinct CDR3 sequences, more than 20% of them detected only once. Of the sample, 10% falls within the top ten clones. The chain joins TRBV4-2 to TRBJ2-1; the D gene is unclear. The sequenced sample was PBMCs, mostly from graft donor cells, obtained 180 days after TCRalphabeta/CD19-depleted stem cell transplant. This receptor was taken from a male patient between 2 and 10 years old who had a stem cell transplant for chronic granulomatous disease, so the T cells may come from the graft donor. The sequenced DNA: TGTGCCAGCAGCCAAGGAGCCCTTGGGTGGAATGAGCAGTTCTTC. This gives the protein CASSQGALGWNEQFF.